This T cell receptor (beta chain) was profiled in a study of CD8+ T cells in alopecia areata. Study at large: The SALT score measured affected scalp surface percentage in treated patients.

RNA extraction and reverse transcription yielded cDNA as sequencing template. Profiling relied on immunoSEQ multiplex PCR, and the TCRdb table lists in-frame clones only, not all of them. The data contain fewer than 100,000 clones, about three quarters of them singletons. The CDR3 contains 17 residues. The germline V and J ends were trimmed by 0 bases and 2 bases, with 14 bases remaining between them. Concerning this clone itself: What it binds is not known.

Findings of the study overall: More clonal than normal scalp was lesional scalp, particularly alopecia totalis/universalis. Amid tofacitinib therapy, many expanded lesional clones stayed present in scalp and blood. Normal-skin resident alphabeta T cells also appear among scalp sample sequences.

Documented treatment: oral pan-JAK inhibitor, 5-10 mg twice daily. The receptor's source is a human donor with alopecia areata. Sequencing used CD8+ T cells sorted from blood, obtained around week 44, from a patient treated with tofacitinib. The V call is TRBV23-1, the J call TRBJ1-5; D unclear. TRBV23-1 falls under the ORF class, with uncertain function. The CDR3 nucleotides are TGCGCCAGCAGTCAATCTGCGGCGGGGTTTCGCAATCAGCCCCAGCATTTT. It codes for CASSQSAAGFRNQPQHF.